The clone carrying this T cell receptor beta chain was found a few times. No antigen is known for it. The source of the sample is a study of molecular identifiers for immune sequencing clone quantification. Study-wide findings and caveats: In naive cells, clones above 20 RNA copies held under 1% of molecules, whereas in effector cells they held over 98%. Barcodes shared by identical TCR molecules could lead to underestimated sizes of highly expanded clones.

TCRdb ran MiXCR on the PCR reads and lists one entry per CDR3 protein. The sample comprises roughly 90,000 distinct CDR3 sequences, under 20% of which are singletons, and around 0.91% rests with the top ten. The ends lost 7 bases at V and 4 bases at J; junction bases unmatched: 8. This CDR3 has 14 residues. Germline CDR1 reads SEHNR; CDR2 reads FQNEAQ (reference sequence). Libraries of naive CD8 cells were prepared from about 20,000 to 1,000,000 sorted cells using 10%, 30% or 50% RNA. Based on a CD8+CD4-CCR7+CD45RA+ profile, naive CD8 T cells were sorted. Material for sequencing was naive CD8+ T cells from blood, with Jurkat cell RNA spiked in. Subset meaning: FACS-sorted CD8+CD4-CCR7+CD45RA+ naive T cells. This clonotype was sampled from a human donor in good health. Some libraries in this study had Jurkat cell RNA spiked in. V and J are TRBV7-9 and TRBJ2-7, with 9 bases aligning to TRBD1. The CDR3: CASNPTGGGYEQYF. The CDR3 DNA reads TGTGCCAGCAACCCTACAGGGGGCGGGTACGAGCAGTACTTC.